This T cell receptor beta chain was captured by sequencing in a study of T cell responses to AZD1222 COVID-19 vaccine. About the study: Analysis merged second doses at about 4 or about 12 weeks. Study-wide findings and caveats: Donors skewed white British and female; clonal diversity was possibly underestimated. Baseline antibody screening turned up just 6 or 7 seropositive AZD1222 recipients. There were vaccine-associated CD4 TCRs across spike, dominant at 160-218 and 743-854.

Using immunoSEQ multiplex PCR, the repertoire was profiled, and TCRdb retains in-frame clones only, with some absent. Among under 120,000 clones listed, 90% to 95% were seen once. Regarding this clone: No antigen is known for it.

Trimming shortened V by 8 bases and J by 0 bases, and 10 bases separated the two germline ends. The CDR3 consists of 13 residues. CDR1 and CDR2 from the germline V gene are MNHEY and SVGAGI. The clonotype originates from an adult in good health. This specimen was peripheral blood, taken on day 0 of AZD1222 vaccination. This sequence joins TRBV6-5 and TRBJ1-1; unclear D gene. The CDR3 loop reads CASSEVLNTEAFF. Here the CDR3 DNA reads TGTGCCAGCTCCGAGGTCTTGAACACTGAAGCTTTCTTT.